A selection of T cell receptor beta chains follows, all from one sample in a study of T cell responses to AZD1222 COVID-19 vaccine. Profiling relied on immunoSEQ multiplex PCR, and the TCRdb table lists in-frame clones only, not all of them. The table includes some 120,000 clones, about 90% detected once. This specimen was peripheral blood, taken on day 0 of AZD1222 vaccination. The receptors were sampled from an adult in good health. The CDR3 runs from the conserved cysteine through the conserved F or W.

V gene	J gene	CDR3 protein
TRBV7-8	TRBJ1-1	CASSPMLGGGTEAFF
TRBV3-1/TRBV3-2	TRBJ2-7	CASSRTLAPDEQYF
TRBV5-1	TRBJ2-1	CASSLGLPGTGDDNEQFF
TRBV9	TRBJ2-3	CASSVTPGGLSTDTQYF
TRBV9	TRBJ1-1	CASSVEGQGALRDEAFF
TRBV6-1	TRBJ2-3	CASSELGGDTQYF
TRBV4-1	TRBJ1-1	CASSQFHNTEAFF
TRBV9	TRBJ1-4	CASSVEGEGSEKLFF
TRBV20-1	TRBJ1-2	CSASRARGYTF
TRBV5-1	TRBJ1-2	CASSLGSTGSSYTF
TRBV5-1	TRBJ2-7	CASSLAIGQIYEQYF
TRBV5-6	TRBJ1-1	CASSLPGTGASAEAFF
TRBV9	TRBJ1-1	CASSARTGAQNTEAFF
TRBV5-1	TRBJ2-2	CASRRARGADYTGELFF
TRBV24-1	TRBJ2-1	CATSEGVGEQFF
TRBV15	TRBJ1-2	CATSRDTPIYGYTF
TRBV15	TRBJ2-2	CATSSTRGGELFF
TRBV28	TRBJ1-3	CASSFLSGRGNTIYF
TRBV18	TRBJ1-2	CASSPPASDRGTGYTF
TRBV4-1	TRBJ1-5	CASSQPDTYNQPQHF
TRBV7-3	TRBJ2-2	CASSRSGGGTNTGELFF
TRBV18	TRBJ2-2	CASSPFRGPGELFF
TRBV6-5	TRBJ2-2	CALRQGLTGELFF
TRBV15	TRBJ2-7	CATSRDLPPWEQYF
TRBV6-5	TRBJ2-7	CASRPLSSYEQYF
TRBV30	TRBJ2-3	CAWAAQAGGGDTQYF
TRBV3-1/TRBV3-2	TRBJ1-2	CASSRTEAGYTF
TRBV19	TRBJ2-2	CASSIRTGELFF
TRBV7-2	TRBJ2-7	CASSLDRDTYEQYF
TRBV28	TRBJ1-2	CASSPGPYGYTF
TRBV5-5	TRBJ2-6	CASSLPTGRSGANVLTF
TRBV4-1	TRBJ2-7	CASSPSGGSYEQYF
TRBV18	TRBJ2-1	CASSPRDGGYEQFF
TRBV24-1	TRBJ2-5	CATSDPNPSRGARETQYF
TRBV7-6	TRBJ1-2	CASSPGPDRETYGYTF
TRBV3-1/TRBV3-2	TRBJ2-5	CASSQVRASETQYF
TRBV28	TRBJ1-3	CASSFLHTRNTIYF
TRBV3-1/TRBV3-2	TRBJ2-2	CASSPRGLAGSGELFF
TRBV2	TRBJ1-5	CASSEEGGQPQHF
TRBV28	TRBJ1-1	CASSLSPGGQEAFF
TRBV6-2/TRBV6-3	TRBJ2-6	CASSDDRVAGANVLTF
TRBV29-1	TRBJ1-2	CSVDMVWGSDPNYGYTF
TRBV13	TRBJ2-5	CASSPTGGQETQYF
TRBV7-9	TRBJ1-1	CASSLVSSPEAFF
TRBV19	TRBJ1-6	CASTSTGGVSPLHF
TRBV7-2	TRBJ1-2	CASSPYLVENGYTF
TRBV18	TRBJ1-2	CASSPATGPEYGYTF
TRBV5-1	TRBJ1-5	CASSLAGVSNQPQHF
TRBV29-1	TRBJ2-5	CSVGNGGEKTQYF
TRBV11-2	TRBJ1-1	CASSAKAENTEAFF
TRBV14	TRBJ1-5	CASSARWGNQPQHF
TRBV30	TRBJ1-2	CAWSVPPNYGYTF
TRBV7-8	TRBJ2-3	CASSLALAGVGDTQYF